The sequence of this T cell receptor (beta chain) was determined in a study of blood T cells in healthy people across ages (dated by TCRdb to about 2015). Study-level background: In model experiments, template switching captured roughly one uniquely barcoded TCR beta cDNA molecule for every two T cells. The donors were divided into four age groups: young (average about 16 years), middle-aged (around 41), aged (about 60) and long-lived (about 84). To avoid experimental bias, donors of different ages were randomly spread across the sequencing lanes. The study analyzed two additional independent replicas of 1 million unique cDNA reads from the same blood draw for two donors, one aged 18 to 30 and one aged 80 or older. The study measured age-related changes in TCR beta repertoire diversity using deep sequencing normalized with unique cDNA molecular identifiers.

Overall study outcomes, separate from this receptor: As age increased, observed TCR beta diversity per million T cells dropped in a roughly linear way, and a significant reduction was already evident by age 40. Estimates of total diversity from one million sequenced T cells were regarded as lower bounds and underestimates. The long-lived group showed more naive CD4+ T cells, fewer expanded clones and increased TCR diversity than the aged group, suggesting age selection. The CMV infection status of donors was not known, potentially confounding age-related changes in expanded clonotypes. There was a strong correlation between observed TCR beta diversity and the percentage of naive T cells measured by flow cytometry. Bulk unsorted PBMC profiling prevented conclusive comparison of naive and antigen-experienced compartments.

As concerns this clonotype: Its cognate antigen has yet to be identified. No much larger clone is present one base from it, and per-base qualities are unavailable.

Measured from the cysteine to the phenylalanine, the CDR3 is 13 residues long. Left in the record is the CDR3 DNA by itself, 39 bases read in frame from the first base. The CDR1 and CDR2 encoded by the germline V gene are SGHRS and YFSETQ. Relative to germline, V is 1 base shorter and J is 5 bases shorter, with 8 bases between their ends. The donors were roughly 39 Caucasian individuals from Russia, aged roughly 6 to 100 years, who were systemically healthy. About 10 milliliters of peripheral blood were drawn from each donor into EDTA-treated Vacutainer tubes. Ficoll-Paque density-gradient centrifugation was used to isolate PBMCs, with at least 6 million obtained per sample. Total RNA was extracted from PBMCs with Trizol reagent, with at least 6 micrograms obtained per sample. The percentages of naive CD45RAhigh/CD27high T cells were determined by flow cytometry on a PBMC aliquot from every donor.

Receptor amplification or capture employed 5' RACE. The instrument given in TCRdb is Illumina HiSeq 2500. The second PCR ran for about 6 to 11 cycles and used a J-beta primer mix along with a sample-barcoded 5' primer. A unique molecular identifier was introduced onto each TCR beta cDNA molecule by a template-switch 5' adaptor carrying 12 random nucleotides. At least 2.5 million CDR3-containing paired-end reads were obtained from each sample. First-strand cDNA synthesis was performed from all RNA using the Mint cDNA synthesis kit, with priming by a TRBC-specific oligonucleotide. Following uracil-DNA glycosylase treatment, a first 18-cycle PCR with universal primers M1SS and BC2_uni_R was performed on all cDNA. On the study's bioinformatics: For normalization, 1 million high-quality reads were randomly selected from each sample, with every read carrying a distinct molecular identifier. Reads with shared molecular identifiers were discarded instead of being binned into consensus sequences. CDR3 identification, clonotype clustering and error correction used MiTCR with a Q25 quality threshold and the strictest error-elimination algorithm. A nonparametric unseen species model with Euler transformation was used to estimate a lower bound on total TCR beta diversity. The public reads were reprocessed in TCRdb via fastp at Q25 and MiXCR, keeping in-frame beta chains. Rows are combined by CDR3 protein, so each entry shows the most common genes and DNA. What appears here as the V and J calls and clone size reflects TCRdb's work, not the paper's. The sample table lists 800,000 or so distinct CDR3 sequences, 35% to 50% of them with a count of one. The top ten clonotypes cover less than 20% of the sample.

The receptor comes from a man older than 75 in good health. The sequencing input was blood. The chain employs TRBV5-1 and TRBJ2-3, with no confident D gene call. The CDR3: CASSLPGEDTQYF. The nucleotides read TGCGCCAGCAGCTTGCCAGGAGAAGATACGCAGTATTTT. The variable domain in full, with residues beyond the CDR3 obtained from the reference TRBV5-1 and TRBJ2-3 genes, is KAGVTQTPRYLIKTRGQQVTLSCSPISGHRSVSWYQQTPGQGLQFLFEYFSETQRNKGNFPGRFSGRQFSNSRSEMNVSTLELGDSALYLCASSLPGEDTQYFGPGTRLTVL.